The rows below give T cell receptor beta chains drawn from one sample of a study of cytomegalovirus exposure and HLA in healthy donors. TCRdb's copy holds only in-frame clones and misses some; the assay was immunoSEQ multiplex PCR. The data contain 120,000 to 150,000 clones, roughly 80% of them singletons. The sequencing sample was made of PBMCs. The receptors here all came from a woman in her thirties or forties in good health and CMV-seropositive. The CDR3 runs from the conserved cysteine through the conserved F or W. D genes are given only for firm matches. Clone size is stated in some rows and not others, as once, few, many or a class when expanded.

clone size	D gene	J gene	V gene	CDR3 DNA	CDR3 protein
-	-	TRBJ1-1	TRBV13	TGTGCCAGCAGCTTAGTGCAGGGGAAGAACACTGAAGCTTTCTTT	CASSLVQGKNTEAFF
-	-	TRBJ1-4	TRBV6-5	TGTGCCAGCAGCCGGGAAGGGGACTGGAATGAAAAACTGTTTTTT	CASSREGDWNEKLFF
few	-	TRBJ1-2	TRBV18	TGTGCCAGCTCACCTTCCGCACAGCCTCGTGCCTATGGCTACACCTTC	CASSPSAQPRAYGYTF
once	-	TRBJ1-3	TRBV19	TGTGCCAGTACCCTGTTCCCCAGCTCTGGAAACACCATATATTTT	CASTLFPSSGNTIYF
-	TRBD1	TRBJ2-1	TRBV19	TGTGCCAGTAGTATATCGGGACAGGTATTGAGTGAGCAGTTCTTC	CASSISGQVLSEQFF
-	-	TRBJ1-5	TRBV5-6	TGTGCCAGCAGCGGCCACAGGGACCCGGGGGGGTTATTTGATCAGCCCCAGCATTTT	CASSGHRDPGGLFDQPQHF
-	TRBD1	TRBJ2-7	TRBV11-2	TGTGCCAGCAGCCGACAGGGGGGATCCCCCTACGAGCAGTACTTC	CASSRQGGSPYEQYF
-	-	TRBJ2-3	TRBV5-6	TGTGCCAGCAGCTTGGGGGTAGGAGAGCAGTATTTT	CASSLGVGEQYF
few	TRBD2	TRBJ2-1	TRBV5-1	TGCGCCAGCAGAGATAGAGGGCTAGCGGGGGGCCATGAGCAGTTCTTC	CASRDRGLAGGHEQFF
-	-	TRBJ1-2	TRBV30	TGTGCCTGGAGTGTTTGGCAGGGCGGTTCCTATGGCTACACCTTC	CAWSVWQGGSYGYTF
-	-	TRBJ2-7	TRBV18	TGTGCCAGCTCATCGGAGGCAGGGGCGTCCCCCCGCGAGCAGTACTTC	CASSSEAGASPREQYF
-	-	TRBJ2-3	TRBV7-2	TGTGCCAGCAGCTTAGGATCGGCGGACAGAAGTTACACAGATACGCAGTATTTT	CASSLGSADRSYTDTQYF
few	TRBD2	TRBJ2-5	TRBV30	TGTGCCTGTAAGACTACTAGCGGGGGGGCTCAAGAGACCCAGTACTTC	CACKTTSGGAQETQYF
-	-	TRBJ2-7	TRBV7-9	TGTGCCAGCAGCTTAGGTCCGGGCTCCTACGAGCAGTACTTC	CASSLGPGSYEQYF
-	-	TRBJ1-1	TRBV18	TGTGCCAGCTCACCATCGTCCGGGGGGTCGGCTTTCTTT	CASSPSSGGSAFF
-	-	TRBJ1-2	TRBV2	TGTGCCAGCAGTGGAGGCTATGGCTACACCTTC	CASSGGYGYTF
few	-	TRBJ2-5	TRBV2	TGTGCCAGCAGTGCTATGGAGACCCAGTACTTC	CASSAMETQYF
-	TRBD2	TRBJ2-3	TRBV7-9	TGTGCCAGCAGCTTAGCGCCCAGCGGGGGTATACAGTATTTT	CASSLAPSGGIQYF
-	TRBD1	TRBJ1-4	TRBV2	TGTGCCAGCAGAAAAGGGACAGGGGTATCGGAAAAACTGTTTTTT	CASRKGTGVSEKLFF
-	-	TRBJ2-7	TRBV5-6	TGTGCCAGCAGCCTAACAGACTACGAGCAGTACTTC	CASSLTDYEQYF
few	TRBD1	TRBJ2-3	TRBV10-3	TGTGCCATCAGTCAGACAGGGGGCACAGATACGCAGTATTTT	CAISQTGGTDTQYF
-	TRBD1	TRBJ1-6	TRBV7-9	TGTGCCAGCAGCGCTACTGGACAGGGCAGTAGTTCACCCCTCCACTTT	CASSATGQGSSSPLHF
-	-	TRBJ1-2	TRBV10-3	TGTGCCATCAGTGAGCAGGTCGGCAACTATGGCTACACCTTC	CAISEQVGNYGYTF
once	-	TRBJ1-1	TRBV29-1	TGCAGCGTTACCATCTCTAGGGGAACTGAAGCTTTCTTT	CSVTISRGTEAFF
-	TRBD1	TRBJ2-3	TRBV9	TGTGCCAGCAGCCTTGGACAGGGGACAGATACGCAGTATTTT	CASSLGQGTDTQYF
-	-	TRBJ1-2	TRBV7-9	TGTGCCAGCAGCTTAGATCAGGGCACGGATGGCTACACCTTC	CASSLDQGTDGYTF
-	-	TRBJ2-1	TRBV7-6	TGTGCCAGCAGCTGGACTGCGAGCTCCTACAATGAGCAGTTCTTC	CASSWTASSYNEQFF
few	TRBD1	TRBJ2-7	TRBV6-1	TGTGCCAGCAGTGGACAGGGGTCCTACTACGAGCAGTACTTC	CASSGQGSYYEQYF
once	-	TRBJ1-6	TRBV5-1	TGCGCCAGCAGCTTGCGGGGAACTTCCTATAATTCACCCCTCCACTTT	CASSLRGTSYNSPLHF
-	-	TRBJ1-2	TRBV28	TGTGCCAGCAGCCGACAAAGGGGCGGCTACACCTTC	CASSRQRGGYTF
-	TRBD1	TRBJ1-1	TRBV2	TGTGCCAGCAGGGACCACCGGGACAGGAACACTGAAGCTTTCTTT	CASRDHRDRNTEAFF
-	-	TRBJ2-5	TRBV7-9	TGTGCCAGCAGCTTAGCACGGCAGGGTCAAGAGACCCAGTACTTC	CASSLARQGQETQYF
-	TRBD1	TRBJ1-4	TRBV6-1	TGTGCCAGCAGTGAGCAGCAGGGGGGAGGTGAAAAACTGTTTTTT	CASSEQQGGGEKLFF
-	-	TRBJ2-2	TRBV5-1	TGCGCCAGCGGAACGACTGGAAACACCGGGGAGCTGTTTTTT	CASGTTGNTGELFF
-	TRBD2	TRBJ2-5	TRBV5-1	TGCGCCAGCAGCTTAATAGCGGGAGAGACCCAGTACTTC	CASSLIAGETQYF
once	TRBD2	TRBJ2-3	TRBV19	TGTGCCAGTAGTCTAGGACTAGCGGGGACAGATACGCAGTATTTT	CASSLGLAGTDTQYF
few	-	TRBJ1-1	TRBV9	TGTGCCAGCACGAAAGACAGCAGCAACACTGAAGCTTTCTTT	CASTKDSSNTEAFF
-	TRBD2	TRBJ2-1	TRBV11-1	TGTGCCAGCAGCCCAGGACTAGCGGGGGGAAAGTTCTTC	CASSPGLAGGKFF
once	-	TRBJ2-2	TRBV5-1	TGCGCCAGCAGCTTGATTCGACAGTCTTGGAACACCGGGGAGCTGTTTTTT	CASSLIRQSWNTGELFF
-	-	TRBJ2-7	TRBV7-9	TGTGCCAGCAGCCCCCCCAGGGGTGCCTACGAGCAGTACTTC	CASSPPRGAYEQYF
-	TRBD1	TRBJ2-3	TRBV6-6	TGTGCCAGCAGGTGGGGACAGGGCACAGATACGCAGTATTTT	CASRWGQGTDTQYF
-	-	TRBJ1-1	TRBV9	TGTGCCAGCAGTATCGTGGAGGGGACTTTCACTGAAGCTTTCTTT	CASSIVEGTFTEAFF
few	-	TRBJ2-2	TRBV10-1	TGCGCCAGCAGTGCACAGGCGAACACCGGGGAGCTGTTTTTT	CASSAQANTGELFF
-	-	TRBJ1-5	TRBV30	TGTGCCTGGAGTAGGCGGGCGGGCAATCAGCCCCAGCATTTT	CAWSRRAGNQPQHF
-	-	TRBJ2-1	TRBV5-1	TGCGCCAGCAGCCCGACAGCCGGCAGCTACAATGAGCAGTTCTTC	CASSPTAGSYNEQFF
few	TRBD1	TRBJ1-1	TRBV7-6	TGTGCCAGCAGCTCCGGACAGGGGGCGACTGAAGCTTTCTTT	CASSSGQGATEAFF
-	-	TRBJ1-3	TRBV5-4	TGTGCCAGCAGCTTTAGCGTCAGTCAGAAAGCGGAAGGAAACACCATATATTTT	CASSFSVSQKAEGNTIYF
-	TRBD1	TRBJ1-1	TRBV19	TGTGCCAGTAGGAGACAGGGAATCACTGAAGCTTTCTTT	CASRRQGITEAFF
-	-	TRBJ1-4	TRBV10-3	TGTGCCATCAACGGGGGGACTAATGAAAAACTGTTTTTT	CAINGGTNEKLFF
-	-	TRBJ2-7	TRBV28	TGTGCCAGCAGCCCCGCGGGAAGGGGATCGGTCGAGCAGTACTTC	CASSPAGRGSVEQYF
once	-	TRBJ1-4	TRBV5-5	TGTGCCAGCAGCGCAACGAGTAGGAGTGCAACTAATGAAAAACTGTTTTTT	CASSATSRSATNEKLFF
-	TRBD1	TRBJ1-5	TRBV11-2	TGTGCCAGCAGCGGGACAGGGGCAAATCAGCCCCAGCATTTT	CASSGTGANQPQHF
few	-	TRBJ2-1	TRBV11-3	TGTGCCAGCAGCTCGGGGACACGCGACAATGAGCAGTTCTTC	CASSSGTRDNEQFF